Listed here are 30 T cell receptor beta chains from one sample, sequenced in a study of beta chain features in type 1 diabetes. Every bit of the isolated RNA underwent reverse transcription, so sequencing read expressed TCRB transcripts. Method: immunoSEQ multiplex PCR; TCRdb's copy keeps in-frame clones and lacks some. The sample contains about 900,000 clones, about a sixth of which appear only once. The sequencing sample was made of naive CD4+ T cells from blood. Receptors were obtained from a woman aged 18 to 35 in good health.

This clone was counted only a few times. The V and J genes are TRBV25-1 and TRBJ2-5; D is unresolved. The CDR3 has 14 amino acids. The V gene's germline CDR1 is MGHDK and CDR2 SYGVNS. V dropped 4 bases and J dropped 0 bases, with 9 bases sitting between them. The CDR3: CASSAPGYQETQYF. DNA of the CDR3: TGTGCCAGCAGTGCCCCAGGATACCAAGAGACCCAGTACTTC.

In DNA, the CDR3 is TGTGCCAGCAGCTTGTTCCCCCACGAGCAGTACTTC. Its protein is CASSLFPHEQYF. The chain uses TRBV5-6 and TRBJ2-5; D is ambiguous. Matching the DNA end better, TRBJ2-7 makes the J call doubtful. The CDR3 consists of 12 residues. CDR1 is SGHDT, CDR2 YYEEEE, per germline.

In its sample, this clone was seen once. The chain links TRBV6-5 to TRBJ1-2; a possible D gene is TRBD1 (5 bases). The germline CDR1 and CDR2 sequences are MNHEY and SVGAGI. The CDR3 has 14 residues. V lost 0 bases and J 8 bases, leaving 13 bases between the germline ends. The CDR3 region is CASSYSRTSGGYTF. The CDR3 DNA sequence: TGTGCCAGCAGTTACTCGAGGACAAGTGGCGGCTACACCTTC.

This clone has more than one count but fewer than ten. This chain connects TRBV15 to TRBJ2-3, with D uncertain. V gave up 0 bases and J gave up 0 bases, with 10 bases separating them. This CDR3 spans 16 amino acids. The germline V gene has CDR1 LNHNV and CDR2 YYDKDF (reference sequence). The CDR3 here is CATSRDMRISTDTQYF. For the CDR3, the DNA is TGTGCCACCAGCAGAGATATGAGGATCAGCACAGATACGCAGTATTTT.

The chain links TRBV7-9 to TRBJ1-5; 8 bases line up with TRBD1. CDR1 is SEHNR, CDR2 FQNEAQ, per germline (reference sequence). V lost 5 bases, J lost 1 base, and 4 bases stayed unmatched. CDR3 size: 15 residues. The CDR3 nucleotides read TGTGCCAGCAGCAAGACAGGGGTGAGCAATCAGCCCCAGCATTTT. Protein product: CASSKTGVSNQPQHF.

The rearrangement joins TRBV7-2 to TRBJ2-1; 9 bases are a match to TRBD2. V was clipped by 5 bases and J by 4 bases; unmatched bases: 6. The CDR3 consists of 15 residues. Germline values: CDR1 SGHTA, CDR2 FQGNSA. CDR3 nucleotides: TGTGCCAGCAGCCCCCTGAGCGGGAGGTACAATGAGCAGTTCTTC. As protein: CASSPLSGRYNEQFF.

The chain combines TRBV15 with TRBJ2-7; no clear D. The CDR3 consists of 14 residues. Germline V gene data show CDR1 as LNHNV and CDR2 as YYDKDF (reference sequence). The V and J ends lost 0 bases and 5 bases respectively, with 11 bases between them. CDR3 in DNA: TGTGCCACCAGCAGAGACCTTCCACTCGACGAGCAGTACTTC. This codes for CATSRDLPLDEQYF.

The sample holds a few counts of this clone. The chain joins TRBV19 to TRBJ2-7; weak D call: TRBD1 (6 bases). There are 15 residues in the CDR3. Germline loops: CDR1 LNHDA, CDR2 SQIVND (reference sequence). The ends were cut back, 6 bases at V and 3 bases at J, with 18 bases in the middle. The CDR3 DNA is TGTGCCAGTAGATCCCCCAGGGGCCGGGGCTACGAGCAGTACTTC. Translated, it gives CASRSPRGRGYEQYF.

The chain carries TRBV6-6 and TRBJ1-5, with 10 bases fitting TRBD1. V was clipped by 0 bases and J by 7 bases; unmatched bases: 3. Germline lookup yields CDR1 MNHNY and CDR2 SVGAGI (reference sequence). The CDR3 extends over 15 amino acids. The CDR3 reads CASSYSTTGGQPQHF. Here the CDR3 DNA reads TGTGCCAGCAGTTACTCTACGACAGGGGGCCAGCCCCAGCATTTT.

The rearrangement joins TRBV5-6 to TRBJ1-3; TRBD1 matches at 7 bases. The CDR3 contains 14 residues. Germline trimming cut 7 bases from V and 2 bases from J; bases unmatched to any gene: 6. CDR1 is SGHDT, CDR2 YYEEEE, per germline. The CDR3 DNA follows: TGTGCCAGCTTACACAGGGGAACTGGAAACACCATATATTTT. Its translation: CASLHRGTGNTIYF.

This clone was detected only a few times. The chain couples TRBV9 to TRBJ1-2, with 9 bases that match TRBD1. CDR3 length: 14 amino acids. Germline CDR1 SGDLS, CDR2 YYNGEE. V was clipped by 4 bases and J by 5 bases; unmatched bases: 6. The CDR3, as DNA: TGTGCCAGCAGCCCAGGGACAGGGATGTATGGCTACACCTTC. This gives the protein CASSPGTGMYGYTF.

This clone has more than one count but fewer than ten. The chain couples TRBV29-1 to TRBJ2-1, with a possible D match to TRBD2 (5 bases). V lost 7 bases, J lost 3 bases, and 13 bases lay in between. The germline CDR1 and CDR2 sequences are SQVTM and ANQGSEA. The CDR3 totals 13 residues. The CDR3 DNA reads TGCAGCGCCCACAGTGGGAGCTACAATGAGCAGTTCTTC. Amino acid sequence: CSAHSGSYNEQFF.

The rearrangement joins TRBV28 to TRBJ2-5; weak D call: TRBD2 (7 bases). The CDR3 totals 15 residues. V was clipped by 4 bases and J by 2 bases, with 14 bases between them. CDR1 MDHEN and CDR2 SYDVKM come from the germline V gene. This CDR3 reads CASSSVQGGQETQYF. As DNA, the CDR3 is TGTGCCAGCAGTTCGGTACAGGGAGGGCAAGAGACCCAGTACTTC.

In this sample, this clone turned up a few times. The chain couples TRBV29-1 to TRBJ2-3; no clear D. Looked up from germline, CDR1 is SQVTM and CDR2 is ANQGSEA. There are 13 residues in the CDR3. The V end lost 2 bases, the J end lost 6 bases, and 12 bases lay between the germline ends. This CDR3 reads CSVESSSSDTQYF. CDR3 nucleotides: TGCAGCGTTGAATCTAGTAGTAGCGATACGCAGTATTTT.

This clone was observed a handful of times. The chain carries TRBV7-2 and TRBJ2-3; D is uncertain. V lost 0 bases and J 6 bases, leaving 13 bases between the germline ends. CDR3 length: 15 residues. Germline V gene sequence: CDR1 SGHTA, CDR2 FQGNSA. The CDR3 sequence: CASSLAVIGPDTQYF. In nucleotides, the CDR3 is TGTGCCAGCAGCTTAGCGGTGATAGGGCCGGATACGCAGTATTTT.

The V gene is TRBV9, the J gene TRBJ2-1, with D possibly TRBD2 on 5 matching bases. Trimming removed 7 bases at V and 5 bases at J, with 16 bases between. The CDR3 spans 14 residues. Germline V gene data show CDR1 as SGDLS and CDR2 as YYNGEE. The chain's CDR3 is CASCRAATDNEQFF. CDR3 sequence (DNA): TGTGCCAGCTGTAGAGCGGCAACCGACAATGAGCAGTTCTTC.

The chain carries TRBV5-1 and TRBJ2-5; possibly TRBD2 for D (5 bases). Trimming shortened V by 2 bases and J by 1 base, and 9 bases separated the two germline ends. CDR3 length: 14 amino acids. Germline loops: CDR1 SGHRS, CDR2 YFSETQ. Here the CDR3 DNA reads TGCGCCAGCAGCTTTTTTGGGAGCCAAGAGACCCAGTACTTC. The encoded protein is CASSFFGSQETQYF.

Only a few counts were recorded for this clone. This chain links TRBV21-1 with TRBJ1-1; TRBD1 is taken as the D call from the table, unchecked against the DNA. TRBV21-1 is a known pseudogene. The CDR3 loop spans 17 amino acids. The CDR3 protein is CASTPLGTGDLITEAFF. The DNA for the CDR3 is TGTGCCAGCACCCCTCTAGGGACAGGTGACTTAATTACTGAAGCTTTCTTT.

This clone was seen only a few times. The chain combines TRBV27 with TRBJ1-1, with D unresolved. The ends were cut back, 6 bases at V and 1 base at J, with 18 bases in the middle. This CDR3 has 16 residues. Germline loops: CDR1 MNHEY, CDR2 SMNVEV (reference sequence). The CDR3 nucleotides are TGTGCCAGCAGAACCACCCGTGGTGGACCGAACACTGAAGCTTTCTTT. Its protein is CASRTTRGGPNTEAFF.

This clone appeared a few times. The chain recombines TRBV10-3 with TRBJ2-5; D not resolved. Per germline, CDR1 ENHRY and CDR2 SYGVKD. Trimming took 0 bases from V and 3 from J, leaving 5 bases between them. There are 13 residues in the CDR3. As DNA, the CDR3 is TGTGCCATCAGTGAGTCTCGGGAAGAGACCCAGTACTTC. Protein product: CAISESREETQYF.

This clone showed up just a few times. The chain joins TRBV29-1 to TRBJ2-3, with D possibly called TRBD1 or TRBD2 (6 bases each). Germline assignment: CDR1 SQVTM and CDR2 ANQGSEA. V was trimmed by 7 bases and J by 2 bases, leaving 10 bases between them. The CDR3 runs 12 residues. For the CDR3, the DNA is TGCAGCGAGGGGGGTCCCACAGATACGCAGTATTTT. Protein: CSEGGPTDTQYF.

The rearrangement uses TRBV7-2 and TRBJ1-2; tentative D call: TRBD1 (6 bases). CDR3 length: 14 amino acids. V lost 5 bases and J 4 bases, leaving 14 bases between the germline ends. Germline assignment: CDR1 SGHTA and CDR2 FQGNSA. CDR3 coding DNA: TGTGCCAGCAGCCCACAGGGCGGGGGCTATGGCTACACCTTC. It is translated as CASSPQGGGYGYTF.

This clone was counted only a few times. The chain recombines TRBV2 with TRBJ2-6, with D tentatively TRBD1 or TRBD2 (6 bases each). Between the trimmed V and J ends, which lost 2 bases and 2 bases, there was a span of 10 bases. The CDR3 spans 16 residues. Germline-derived CDR1 and CDR2 are SNHLY and FYNNEI. Here the CDR3 DNA reads TGTGCCAGCAGTGAAATGGGGGGCCCTGGGGCCAACGTCCTGACTTTC. Its protein product is CASSEMGGPGANVLTF.

The genes are TRBV28 and TRBJ2-4; 12 positions agree with TRBD2. The V gene end was trimmed by 6 bases and the J gene end by 0 bases; junction bases not matched to a gene: 18. CDR1 and CDR2 (germline): MDHEN, SYDVKM. The CDR3 runs 21 residues. For the CDR3, the DNA is TGTGCCAGCAGCCTGAGGCGGGGGACTAGCGGGTCACTTATAGCCAAAAACATTCAGTACTTC. Translated: CASSLRRGTSGSLIAKNIQYF.

This clone was seen more than once but under ten times. The chain employs TRBV5-4 and TRBJ2-5; TRBD2 matches at 7 bases. This CDR3 spans 14 amino acids. After removal of 5 bases from V and 9 bases from J, the junction contained 13 bases not matched to a gene. Germline CDR1 and CDR2: SGHNT and YYREEE (reference sequence). The CDR3 sequence is CASRSRDYGTPQYF. The DNA for the CDR3 is TGTGCCAGCAGAAGCCGGGACTACGGCACGCCCCAGTACTTC. The whole variable domain, remainder taken from reference TRBV5-4 and TRBJ2-5, is ETGVTQSPTHLIKTRGQQVTLRCSSQSGHNTVSWYQQALGQGPQFIFQYYREEENGRGNFPPRFSGLQFPNYSSELNVNALELDDSALYLCASRSRDYGTPQYFGPGTRLLVL.

This clone has ten or more counts. The chain couples TRBV28 to TRBJ2-5; D could derive from TRBD1 or TRBD2 (5 bases each). Trimming removed 10 bases at V and 5 bases at J, with 11 bases between. This CDR3 contains 11 residues. Germline values: CDR1 MDHEN, CDR2 SYDVKM. CDR3 amino acids: CATGRWETQYF. The CDR3 bases are TGTGCCACGGGGCGGTGGGAGACCCAGTACTTC.

The chain recombines TRBV6-5 with TRBJ2-7; 10 bases fit TRBD1. The CDR3 totals 15 residues. V lost 1 base to trimming and J lost 9 bases; unmatched junction nucleotides: 9. CDR1 is MNHEY and CDR2 is SVGAGI in the germline V gene. The CDR3 is CASSYFGTGADGQYF. DNA for the CDR3: TGTGCCAGCAGTTACTTTGGGACAGGGGCAGATGGGCAGTACTTC.

Only a few counts were recorded for this clone. The chain couples TRBV4-3 to TRBJ2-1; D is uncertain. The CDR3 extends over 17 amino acids. Between the trimmed V and J ends, which lost 1 base and 2 bases, there was a span of 15 bases. Germline loops: CDR1 LGHNA, CDR2 YSLEER. The CDR3 region is CASSQGLDAAAYNEQFF. The DNA for the CDR3 is TGCGCCAGCAGCCAAGGGCTCGACGCGGCAGCCTACAATGAGCAGTTCTTC.

The chain combines TRBV5-1 with TRBJ2-5; 10 bases match TRBD2. Germline-derived CDR1 and CDR2 are SGHRS and YFSETQ. J lost 5 bases, V lost 7 bases, and 11 bases had no gene match. This CDR3 has 15 residues. The CDR3 nucleotides read TGCGCCAGCCGGGCTAGCGGGAGTTCAGGGGAGACCCAGTACTTC. It specifies CASRASGSSGETQYF. The variable domain in full, with the rest retrieved from reference TRBV5-1 and TRBJ2-5, is KAGVTQTPRYLIKTRGQQVTLSCSPISGHRSVSWYQQTPGQGLQFLFEYFSETQRNKGNFPGRFSGRQFSNSRSEMNVSTLELGDSALYLCASRASGSSGETQYFGPGTRLLVL.

The chain uses TRBV27 and TRBJ2-7; possible D gene TRBD1, 5 bases. The CDR3 has 14 residues. Trimming removed 5 bases from V and 2 bases from J, with 13 bases in between. CDR1 and CDR2 from the germline V gene are MNHEY and SMNVEV (reference sequence). The CDR3 sequence: CASSPRAGPYEQYF. CDR3 bases: TGTGCCAGCAGTCCCCGGGCAGGGCCCTACGAGCAGTACTTC.